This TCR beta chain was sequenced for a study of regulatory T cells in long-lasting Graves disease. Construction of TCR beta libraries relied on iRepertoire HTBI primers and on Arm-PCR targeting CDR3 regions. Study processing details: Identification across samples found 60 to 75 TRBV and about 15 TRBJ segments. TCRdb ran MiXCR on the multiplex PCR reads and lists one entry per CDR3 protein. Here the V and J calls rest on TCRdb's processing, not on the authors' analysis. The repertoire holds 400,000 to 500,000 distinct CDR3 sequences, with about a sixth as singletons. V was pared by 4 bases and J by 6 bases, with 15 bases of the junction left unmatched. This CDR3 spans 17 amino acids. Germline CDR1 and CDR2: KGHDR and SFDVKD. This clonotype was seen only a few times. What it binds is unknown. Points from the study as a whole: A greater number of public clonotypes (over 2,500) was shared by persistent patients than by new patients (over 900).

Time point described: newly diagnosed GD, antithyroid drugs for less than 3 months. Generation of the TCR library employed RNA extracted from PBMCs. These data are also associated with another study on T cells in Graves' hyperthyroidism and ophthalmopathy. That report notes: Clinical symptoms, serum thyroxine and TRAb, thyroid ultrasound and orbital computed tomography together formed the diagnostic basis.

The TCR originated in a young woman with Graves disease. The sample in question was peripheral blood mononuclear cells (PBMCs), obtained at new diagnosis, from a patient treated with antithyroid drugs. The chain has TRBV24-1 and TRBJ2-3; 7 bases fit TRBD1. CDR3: CATSDTQPPDRVDTQYF. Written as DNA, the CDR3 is TGTGCCACCAGTGACACCCAGCCCCCCGACAGGGTGGATACGCAGTATTTT.